These T cell receptor beta chains were read from a single sample in a study of blood T cell repertoires in COVID-19. The repertoire was sequenced with immunoSEQ multiplex PCR; TCRdb's copy has only in-frame clones and lacks some. The table has about 160,000 clones, roughly 80% seen once. Specimen: peripheral blood. Receptors originate from a man between 65 and 85 years old with acute or convalescent COVID-19. CDR3s include the opening cysteine and the closing phenylalanine or tryptophan.

j_call v_call cdr3_aa
TRBJ1-2 TRBV7-9 CASSRRDRAIGYTF
TRBJ2-1 TRBV24-1 CATSDFGEQFF
TRBJ1-2 TRBV28 CASSLAGTGEYGYTF
TRBJ2-3 TRBV7-6 CASSLNVGGTDTQYF
TRBJ1-2 TRBV6-5 CASTRLGTVYGYTF
TRBJ2-5 TRBV7-2 CASRRTSGTQETQYF
TRBJ1-2 TRBV5-6 CASSSSEGSAFYGYTF
TRBJ1-2 TRBV4-1 CASSQAGTANYGYTF
TRBJ1-4 TRBV7-2 CASSLASGLHEKLFF
TRBJ2-3 TRBV11-3 CASSLGLAPGGRQYF
TRBJ2-2 TRBV11-2 CASSLGGGAITGELFF
TRBJ2-1 TRBV6-5 CASSYGRDRSYNEQFF
TRBJ1-1 TRBV24-1 CATSGGFEAFF
TRBJ2-3 TRBV9 CASSARDRSTDTQYF
TRBJ1-6 TRBV19 CASSQNGRGGSPLHF
TRBJ1-2 TRBV28 CASSLDRPGYTF
TRBJ2-3 TRBV6-5 CASSKGERAPDTQYF
TRBJ1-2 TRBV20-1 CSASQGGGRDYGYTF
TRBJ2-1 TRBV19 CASRERGLAVNEQFF
TRBJ1-1 TRBV7-2 CASSPRQGSEAFF
TRBJ2-5 TRBV19 CASSVRDGDKETQYF
TRBJ2-7 TRBV5-1 CASSPTGGTLSSYEQYF
TRBJ1-2 TRBV5-1 CASSSPGQGSVGDGYTF
TRBJ2-7 TRBV5-5 CASSFFEPYEQYF
TRBJ2-3 TRBV6-7 CASPLAGGPTDTQYF
TRBJ2-5 TRBV7-2 CASSPSLLWGGVETQYF
TRBJ1-2 TRBV27 CASSSGQGANYGYTF
TRBJ2-4 TRBV29-1 CSALDALAVKNIQYF
TRBJ2-7 TRBV19 CASSIGGGGYEQYF
TRBJ2-7 TRBV12-3/TRBV12-4 CASSLRPGSEQYF
TRBJ2-5 TRBV5-4 CASSSLAEQETQYF
TRBJ2-1 TRBV7-2 CASSPRTSGRSSYNEQFF